A single sample is the source of the 18 T cell receptor beta chains below, sequenced in a study of low-dose radiotherapy and immunotherapy resistance in tumors (dated by TCRdb to the early 2020s). The sample's time point label, in plain terms: before trial treatment. The listed sequencing device is Illumina HiSeq 2500. Superscript III and a set of TRAV- and TRBV-specific primers were used to synthesize first-strand cDNA, so that both TCRalpha and TCRbeta chains were covered. TCRs were amplified with Phusion for about 21 PCR cycles, with a constant-region primer paired with the adapter attached to the V primers. The public reads were reanalyzed by TCRdb: fastp trimming at Q25, MiXCR alignment, in-frame beta chains only. Rows with a matching CDR3 protein are joined into one entry that keeps the most common DNA and genes. The sample table lists tens of thousands of distinct CDR3 sequences, less than 35% of them with a count of one. The ten largest clones represent more than 9.5% of the sample.

The source was PBMCs, collected before treatment. These receptors were obtained from a female donor with ovarian cancer.

The J gene is TRBJ1-2, the V gene TRBV28; possible D gene TRBD1, 6 bases. Germline loops: CDR1 MDHEN, CDR2 SYDVKM. Between the trimmed V and J ends, which lost 8 bases and 7 bases, there was a span of 14 bases. This CDR3 contains 12 residues. This CDR3 is CASRGGAGGYTF. CDR3 DNA sequence: TGTGCCAGCCGCGGGGGGGCTGGTGGCTACACCTTC.

The V call is TRBV29-1, the J call TRBJ2-1, with TRBD1 identical over 9 bases. With V trimmed by 3 bases and J by 3 bases, 6 bases remained unmatched. Germline CDR1 reads SQVTM; CDR2 reads ANQGSEA. The CDR3 runs to 15 residues. The CDR3 spells CSVDLRDRVYNEQFF. The DNA for the CDR3 is TGCAGCGTTGATTTGAGGGACAGGGTCTACAATGAGCAGTTCTTC.

This chain joins TRBV25-1 and TRBJ1-2; D gene ambiguous. Looked up from germline, CDR1 is MGHDK and CDR2 is SYGVNS. V was pared by 3 bases and J by 4 bases, with 18 bases between. The CDR3 consists of 16 residues. This chain's CDR3 is CASSDDRRSTGYGYTF. The CDR3 region has the DNA TGTGCCAGCAGTGACGATCGACGTTCTACCGGCTATGGCTACACCTTC.

This clonotype was seen ten or more times. The CDR3 sequence: CSARQGINEKLFF. In nucleotides, the CDR3 is TGCAGTGCTCGACAGGGGATTAATGAAAAACTGTTTTTT. The chain employs TRBV20-1 and TRBJ1-4; 8 positions agree with TRBD1. This CDR3 contains 13 residues. V was clipped by 5 bases and J by 4 bases; unmatched bases: 3. Germline assignment: CDR1 DFQATT and CDR2 SNEGSKA (reference sequence).

The rearrangement links TRBV30 to TRBJ1-2; no firm D call. Germline loops: CDR1 GTSNPN, CDR2 SVGIG (reference sequence). Deletions cut 5 bases from V and 4 bases from J, with 14 bases between. This CDR3 is built from 13 residues. CDR3 loop: CAWEIRVGYGYTF. The CDR3 bases are TGTGCCTGGGAGATAAGGGTCGGCTATGGCTACACCTTC.

With respect to this clonotype: A far larger clone is off by one base, so a read error is likely. The rearrangement uses TRBV5-1 and TRBJ2-5; weak D call: TRBD2 (6 bases). V was cut by 0 bases and J by 11 bases, with 17 bases left in between. Germline values: CDR1 SGHRS, CDR2 YFSETQ. The CDR3 has 14 amino acids. The CDR3 DNA reads as TGCGCCAGCAGCTTGGCCCCACGGAGGGATGAGCAGTACTTC. Its protein product is CASSLAPRRDEQYF.

Many counts were recorded for this clonotype. The genes are TRBV30 and TRBJ1-4; D is undetermined. This CDR3 contains 13 residues. The V end lost 3 bases, the J end lost 7 bases, and 12 bases lay between the germline ends. Germline V CDR1 and CDR2: GTSNPN, SVGIG (reference sequence). This CDR3 reads CAWSRAWGEKLFF. CDR3 bases: TGTGCCTGGAGCCGAGCCTGGGGTGAAAAACTGTTTTTT. Filled out from reference TRBV30 and TRBJ1-4, the complete variable domain reads SQTIHQWPATLVQPVGSPLSLECTVEGTSNPNLYWYRQAAGRGLQLLFYSVGIGQISSEVPQNLSASRPQDRQFILSSKKLLLSDSGFYLCAWSRAWGEKLFFGSGTQLSVL.

The rearrangement links TRBV19 to TRBJ1-1, with 9 bases that match TRBD1. Germline lookup yields CDR1 LNHDA and CDR2 SQIVND (reference sequence). This CDR3 region has 16 residues. Trimming took 6 bases from V and 4 from J; bases not matched to a gene: 12. The CDR3 here is CASRTKETGGGTEAFF. In DNA, the CDR3 is TGTGCCAGTAGGACGAAAGAGACAGGGGGTGGCACTGAAGCTTTCTTT.

This chain uses TRBV6-1 with TRBJ1-4; perhaps TRBD1 as D (5 bases). CDR1 is MNHNS, CDR2 SASEGT, per germline. This CDR3 comprises 13 residues. V lost 5 bases and J lost 7, with 11 bases in between. CDR3 in DNA: TGTGCCAGCAGTTACCGGCAGGGTGAAAAACTGTTTTTT. As protein: CASSYRQGEKLFF.

This clonotype was detected many times. The chain links TRBV4-1 to TRBJ2-6; D unresolved. The CDR3 covers 14 residues. Per germline, CDR1 MGHRA and CDR2 YSYEKL. V was clipped by 1 base and J by 3 bases, with 4 bases between them. The CDR3 sequence: CASSQVLGANVLTF. CDR3 DNA sequence: TGCGCCAGCAGCCAAGTTCTTGGGGCCAACGTCCTGACTTTC.

This clonotype has at least ten counts. This rearrangement joins TRBV5-1 to TRBJ2-1, with TRBD1 matching 12 bases. The CDR3 extends over 15 amino acids. Germline V gene lookup returns CDR1 SGHRS and CDR2 YFSETQ. Germline trimming cut 4 bases from V and 8 bases from J; bases unmatched to any gene: 7. Here the CDR3 reads CASSAPGQGAHEQFF. The DNA of the CDR3 is TGCGCCAGCAGCGCACCGGGACAGGGGGCCCATGAGCAGTTCTTC.

This clonotype appeared many times. The genes are TRBV19 and TRBJ2-7; 11 bases map to TRBD1. Germline lookup yields CDR1 LNHDA and CDR2 SQIVND (reference sequence). Trimming at V came to 3 bases and at J to 4 bases, leaving 5 bases not matched to a gene. This CDR3 is 15 amino acids long. The chain's CDR3 is CASSIVGTGGYEQYF. The DNA for the CDR3 is TGTGCCAGTAGTATCGTTGGGACAGGGGGTTACGAGCAGTACTTC.

This sequence joins TRBV18 and TRBJ2-5; perhaps TRBD2 as D (5 bases). Trimming took off 0 bases at V and 3 bases at J, with 14 bases between the two ends. Germline V gives CDR1 KGHSH, CDR2 LQKENI. The CDR3 totals 16 residues. CDR3 nucleotide sequence: TGTGCCAGCTCACCACCGGTCGTCTACGGGGAAGAGACCCAGTACTTC. Its translation is CASSPPVVYGEETQYF.

This clonotype was observed at least ten times. The chain couples TRBV4-2 to TRBJ2-1; 11 nucleotides align to TRBD2. The CDR3 length is 17 residues. Looked up from germline, CDR1 is LGHNA and CDR2 is YNFKEQ. The ends lost 3 bases at V and 3 bases at J; junction bases unmatched: 7. In nucleotides, the CDR3 is TGTGCCAGCAGCCAGGTTACCCTAGCGGGGGGCTACAATGAGCAGTTCTTC. Its translation is CASSQVTLAGGYNEQFF.

This chain links TRBV24-1 with TRBJ2-7; D is undetermined. In germline, CDR1 is KGHDR, CDR2 SFDVKD. The CDR3 is 13 residues long. Trimming cost V 5 bases and J 0 bases, with 7 bases left between them. CDR3 in DNA: TGTGCCACCAGTGGCAGAAGCTCCTACGAGCAGTACTTC. It yields the protein CATSGRSSYEQYF.

This clonotype was counted ten times or more. This chain uses TRBV6-6 with TRBJ2-5, with TRBD1 identical over 7 bases. The germline V gene encodes CDR1 MNHNY and CDR2 SVGAGI (reference sequence). J lost 5 bases, V lost 6 bases, and 9 bases had no gene match. This CDR3 is built from 14 residues. The CDR3 DNA sequence: TGTGCCAGCAGCAAGGGGGCGCGACGGGAGACCCAGTACTTC. This encodes CASSKGARRETQYF.

With regard to this clonotype: This may be a read error, as it is one base from a much larger clone. V is TRBV5-1 and J is TRBJ1-5; tentatively, D is TRBD1 (5 bases). Germline V gene sequence: CDR1 SGHRS, CDR2 YFSETQ. The CDR3 consists of 15 residues. CDR3 in amino acids: CASSLDGGGYQPQQF. The CDR3 region has the DNA TGCGCCAGCAGCTTGGATGGGGGGGGGTATCAGCCCCAGCAGTTT.

This clonotype has at least ten counts. The chain is built from TRBV10-3 and TRBJ1-5; no firm D call. V dropped 5 bases and J dropped 5 bases, with 13 bases sitting between them. Germline values: CDR1 ENHRY, CDR2 SYGVKD. The length of the CDR3 is 14 residues. The chain's CDR3 is CAISQDGNYQPQHF. CDR3 sequence (DNA): TGTGCCATCAGTCAGGACGGCAATTATCAGCCCCAGCATTTT.